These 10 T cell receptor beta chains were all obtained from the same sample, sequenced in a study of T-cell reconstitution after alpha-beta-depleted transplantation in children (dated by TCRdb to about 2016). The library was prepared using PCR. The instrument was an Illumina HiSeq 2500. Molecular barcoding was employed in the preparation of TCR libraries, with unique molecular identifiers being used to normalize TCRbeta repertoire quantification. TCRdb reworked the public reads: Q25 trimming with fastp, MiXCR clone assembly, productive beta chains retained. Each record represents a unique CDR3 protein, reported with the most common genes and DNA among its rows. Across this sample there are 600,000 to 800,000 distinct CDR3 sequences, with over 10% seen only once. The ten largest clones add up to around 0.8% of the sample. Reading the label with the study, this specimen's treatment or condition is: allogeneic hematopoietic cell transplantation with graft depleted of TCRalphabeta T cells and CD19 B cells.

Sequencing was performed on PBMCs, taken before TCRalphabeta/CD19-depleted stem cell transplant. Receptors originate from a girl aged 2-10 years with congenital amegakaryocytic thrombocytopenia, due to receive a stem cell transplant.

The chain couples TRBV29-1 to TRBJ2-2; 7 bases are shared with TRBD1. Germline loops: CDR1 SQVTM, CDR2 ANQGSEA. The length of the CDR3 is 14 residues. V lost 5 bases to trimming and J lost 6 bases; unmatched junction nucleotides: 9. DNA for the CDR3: TGCAGCGTTTCCGGGACAGCAGGAGCCGGGGAGCTGTTTTTT. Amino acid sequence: CSVSGTAGAGELFF.

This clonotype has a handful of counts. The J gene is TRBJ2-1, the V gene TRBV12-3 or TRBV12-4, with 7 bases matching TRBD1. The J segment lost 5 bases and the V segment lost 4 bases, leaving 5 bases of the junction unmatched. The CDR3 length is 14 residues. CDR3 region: CASSSHRGDNEQFF. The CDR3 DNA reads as TGTGCCAGCAGTTCCCACAGGGGAGACAATGAGCAGTTCTTC.

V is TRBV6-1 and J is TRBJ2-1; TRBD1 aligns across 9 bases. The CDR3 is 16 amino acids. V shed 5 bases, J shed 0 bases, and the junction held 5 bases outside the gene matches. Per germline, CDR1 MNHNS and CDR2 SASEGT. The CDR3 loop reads CASSSLTGGSYNEQFF. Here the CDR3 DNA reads TGTGCCAGCAGTTCTTTGACAGGGGGCTCCTACAATGAGCAGTTCTTC.

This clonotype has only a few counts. Here the CDR3 DNA reads TGTGCCAGCAGCTTGGAGGGCCTTAGGAATGAAAAACTGTTTTTT. This gives the protein CASSLEGLRNEKLFF. V usage is TRBV5-5 and J usage is TRBJ1-4, with D uncertain. Germline assignment: CDR1 SGHKS and CDR2 YYEKEE (reference sequence). This CDR3 has 15 residues. V was pared by 0 bases and J by 5 bases, with 11 bases between. Drawing the rest from reference TRBV5-5 and TRBJ1-4, the complete variable domain is DAGVTQSPTHLIKTRGQQVTLRCSPISGHKSVSWYQQVLGQGPQFIFQYYEKEERGRGNFPDRFSARQFPNYSSELNVNALLLGDSALYLCASSLEGLRNEKLFFGSGTQLSVL.

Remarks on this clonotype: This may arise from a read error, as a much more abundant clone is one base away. CDR3 sequence: CSAPGTELINEQSF. The CDR3, as DNA: TGCAGTGCCCCCGGGACCGAACTAATTAATGAGCAGTCCTTC. This sequence joins TRBV20-1 and TRBJ2-1; D may be TRBD1 or TRBD2 (5 bases each). CDR3 length: 14 amino acids. The germline V gene encodes CDR1 DFQATT and CDR2 SNEGSKA (reference sequence).

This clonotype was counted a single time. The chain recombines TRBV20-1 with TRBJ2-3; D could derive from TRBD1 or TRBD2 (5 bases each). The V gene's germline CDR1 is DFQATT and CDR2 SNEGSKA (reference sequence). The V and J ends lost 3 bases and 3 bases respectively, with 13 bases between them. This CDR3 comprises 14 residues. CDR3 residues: CSASGTGPTDTQYF. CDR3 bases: TGCAGTGCTAGCGGGACGGGGCCAACAGATACGCAGTATTTT.

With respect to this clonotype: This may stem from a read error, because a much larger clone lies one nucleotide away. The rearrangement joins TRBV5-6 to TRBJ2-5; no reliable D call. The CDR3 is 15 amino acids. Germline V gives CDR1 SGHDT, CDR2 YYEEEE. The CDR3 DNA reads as TGTGCCAGCAGCTTGGCTCCCCTGGCAGTCGAGACCCAGTCCTTC. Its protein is CASSLAPLAVETQSF. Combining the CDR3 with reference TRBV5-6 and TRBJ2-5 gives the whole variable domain DAGVTQSPTHLIKTRGQQVTLRCSPKSGHDTVSWYQQALGQGPQFIFQYYEEEERQRGNFPDRFSGHQFPNYSSELNVNALLLGDSALYLCASSLAPLAVETQSFGPGTRLLVL.

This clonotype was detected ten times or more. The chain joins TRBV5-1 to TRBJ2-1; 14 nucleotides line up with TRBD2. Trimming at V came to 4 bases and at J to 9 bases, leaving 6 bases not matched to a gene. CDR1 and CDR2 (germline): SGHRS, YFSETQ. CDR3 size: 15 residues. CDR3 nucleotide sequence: TGCGCCAGCAGCCTTAGACTAGCGGGAGGGTTTGAGCAGTTCTTC. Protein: CASSLRLAGGFEQFF.

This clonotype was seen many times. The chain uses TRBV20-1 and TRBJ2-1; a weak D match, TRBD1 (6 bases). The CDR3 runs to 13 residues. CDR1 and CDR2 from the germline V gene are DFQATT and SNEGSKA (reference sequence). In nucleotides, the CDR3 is TGCAGCCTACATAAGGGGGACTACAATGAGCAGTTCTTC. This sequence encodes CSLHKGDYNEQFF.

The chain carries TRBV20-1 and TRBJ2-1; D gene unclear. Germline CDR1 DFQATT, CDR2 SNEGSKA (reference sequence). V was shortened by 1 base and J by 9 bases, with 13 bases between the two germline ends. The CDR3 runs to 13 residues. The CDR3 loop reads CSARVGRLSEQFF. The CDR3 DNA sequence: TGCAGTGCTAGAGTCGGCAGGCTCAGTGAGCAGTTCTTC.